This is a list of T cell receptor beta chains from one sample in a study of graft-versus-host responses after intestinal transplantation. Measured with immunoSEQ multiplex PCR; TCRdb has only the in-frame clones, and not every one. This sample has some 90,000 clones; roughly 80% occur once, and the top ten carry around 0.83%. Their antigens are not known. Sample: unstimulated CD4+ T cells sorted from spleen or lymph node cells, taken before intestinal transplant. These receptors all come from a human donor who received an intestinal transplant. Each CDR3 is given with its conserved first and last residue. A D gene is named only where the DNA matches it firmly. Clone size is not always given. Where it is, it says once, few, many or a class for expanded clones.

NA	TRBJ2-3	TRBV6-1	TRBD1	CASSGQTGADTQYF	TGTGCCAGCAGTGGGCAGACAGGGGCAGATACGCAGTATTTT
NA	TRBJ1-6	TRBV6-6	TRBD1	CASSPQGANSPLHF	TGTGCCAGCAGTCCCCAGGGGGCTAATTCACCCCTCCACTTT
once	TRBJ2-7	TRBV6-1	NA	CASSPQGKAIEQYF	TGTGCCAGCAGCCCCCAGGGTAAGGCTATCGAGCAGTACTTC
NA	TRBJ2-7	TRBV4-2	TRBD1	CVSSLPDRVYEQYF	TGTGTCAGCAGCCTCCCGGACAGGGTCTACGAGCAGTACTTC
NA	TRBJ1-2	TRBV5-1	TRBD1	CASSFLGPGGTGYTF	TGCGCCAGCAGCTTCCTCGGACCAGGGGGGACTGGCTACACCTTC
NA	TRBJ2-7	TRBV4-1	NA	CASSQDPAGSYSYEQYF	TGCGCCAGCAGCCAAGATCCCGCGGGGTCTTACTCCTACGAGCAGTACTTC
NA	TRBJ1-5	TRBV7-2	NA	CASSLETGSNQPQHF	TGTGCCAGCAGCTTAGAGACAGGTAGCAATCAGCCCCAGCATTTT
NA	TRBJ1-1	TRBV28	NA	CASRQGTEAFF	TGTGCCAGCAGGCAGGGTACTGAAGCTTTCTTT
NA	TRBJ2-6	TRBV19	NA	CASSIFGQKILANVLTF	TGTGCCAGTAGTATATTTGGACAGAAAATCTTAGCCAACGTCCTGACTTTC
NA	TRBJ1-5	TRBV5-1	NA	CASSLDAGNQPQHF	TGCGCCAGCAGCTTAGATGCAGGCAATCAGCCCCAGCATTTT
NA	TRBJ2-1	TRBV13	NA	CASTSRELNEQFF	TGTGCCAGCACCTCCCGGGAGCTCAATGAGCAGTTCTTC
NA	TRBJ2-3	TRBV11-2	TRBD1	CASSWTGQGPDTQYF	TGTGCCAGCAGCTGGACCGGACAGGGTCCAGATACGCAGTATTTT
NA	TRBJ2-5	TRBV28	NA	CASSSAGAPQETQYF	TGTGCCAGCAGTTCTGCGGGGGCCCCCCAAGAGACCCAGTACTTC
NA	TRBJ1-1	TRBV18	NA	CASSPPYQKNTEAFF	TGTGCCAGCTCACCACCGTATCAGAAGAACACTGAAGCTTTCTTT